The entry below gives a single TCR beta chain sequence along with its context. The antigen is not known. The data were obtained in a study of cytomegalovirus exposure and HLA in healthy donors. Overall study context: Previous work identified roughly 120 million unique TCR beta sequences from about 179 million T cells. Study-wide results and caveats: HLA allele associations emerged for under 20,000 TCR beta sequences in a later analysis, at 0.05 false discovery rate. Specific recognition of CMV antigens was confirmed in vitro for three chains (all CMV-associated). When a later analysis compared HLA-associated TCR beta chains with equally common others, the HLA-associated chains turned out to be more clonally expanded and to have lower generation probabilities.

Both 60 Vbeta primers and 13 Jbeta primers went into the PCR. Assay used: immunoSEQ multiplex PCR; TCRdb lists only in-frame clones, some missing. The sample gives roughly 190,000 clones, 80% to 90% of which show up once; more than 1.5% is in the top ten. CDR3 size: 14 residues. Trimming took 7 bases from V and 4 from J, leaving 17 bases between them. Per the germline V gene, CDR1 is MNHEY and CDR2 is SVGAGI. The source of this sequence is a man aged 40-49 years in good health and CMV-seropositive. Sequencing input: PBMCs. The chain has TRBV6-5 and TRBJ2-7, with D perhaps matching TRBD2 (6 bases). The CDR3 loop reads CASTRGLGGYEQYF. CDR3 nucleotide sequence: TGTGCCAGCACCAGAGGGTTGGGGGGTTACGAGCAGTACTTC.